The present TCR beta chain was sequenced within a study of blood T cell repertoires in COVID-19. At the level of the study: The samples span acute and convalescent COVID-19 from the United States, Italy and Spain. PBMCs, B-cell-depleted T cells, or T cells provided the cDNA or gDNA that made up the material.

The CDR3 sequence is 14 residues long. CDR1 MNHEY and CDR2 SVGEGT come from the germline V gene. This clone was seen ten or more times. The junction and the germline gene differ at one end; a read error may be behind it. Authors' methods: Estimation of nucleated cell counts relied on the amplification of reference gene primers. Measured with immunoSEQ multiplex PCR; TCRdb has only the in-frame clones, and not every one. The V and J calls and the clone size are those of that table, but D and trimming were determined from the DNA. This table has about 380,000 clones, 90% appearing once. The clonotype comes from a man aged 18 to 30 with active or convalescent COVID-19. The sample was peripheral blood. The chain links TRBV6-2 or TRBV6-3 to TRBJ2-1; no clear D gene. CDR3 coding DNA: TGTGCCAGCAGTCTGCCGGCAGGTTCTAATGGGCAGTTCTTC. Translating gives CASSLPAGSNGQFF.